This T cell receptor (beta chain) is drawn from a study of blood T cell repertoires in COVID-19. Whole-study context: Samples came from the United States, Italy and Spain, spanning acute and convalescent COVID-19. T cells, B-cell-depleted T cells, or PBMCs supplied cDNA or gDNA.

The CDR3 contains 14 residues. V was shortened by 3 bases and J by 4 bases, with 12 bases between the two germline ends. Germline V gene data show CDR1 as MNHEY and CDR2 as SVGAGI. Here immunoSEQ multiplex PCR was the method, and the copy in TCRdb shows in-frame clones only, minus some. The sample carries some 100,000 clones, 88% recorded once. The chain recombines TRBV6-5 with TRBJ1-2; TRBD1 is a possible D gene (5 bases). The sample comprised peripheral blood. This sequence was found in a woman aged 70-85 years with acute or convalescent COVID-19. The CDR3 region has the DNA TGTGCCAGCAGTTATTTTGGGGGAGGCTATGGCTACACCTTC. This sequence encodes CASSYFGGGYGYTF.